This TCR beta chain originates from a study of blood T cell repertoires in COVID-19. Study-wide background: Acute-phase and convalescent COVID-19 samples originated in the United States, Italy and Spain. T cells, B-cell-depleted T cells, or PBMCs supplied cDNA or gDNA.

The germline V gene has CDR1 SNHLY and CDR2 FYNNEI. Trimming removed 5 bases from V and 6 bases from J, with 10 bases in between. This CDR3 comprises 12 residues. Methods used by the authors: Amplification from reference gene primers served as the basis for estimated nucleated cell counts. Libraries were prepared by immunoSEQ multiplex PCR; TCRdb keeps only in-frame clonotypes and omits some of them. Clonal size and the V and J genes are those of that table, whereas D and trimming came from the DNA. This table has about 50,000 clones, 80% to 90% appearing once. Sequenced sample: peripheral blood. This receptor was identified in a woman over 75 with acute or convalescent COVID-19. J is TRBJ1-1 and V is TRBV2; D gene unclear. The CDR3 DNA sequence: TGTGCCAGCAGTAAGGAGGCTGCTGAAGCTTTCTTT. It specifies CASSKEAAEAFF.